The 20 T cell receptor beta chains below were found in one sample sequenced in a study of blood T cell repertoires in COVID-19. The table came from immunoSEQ multiplex PCR; TCRdb's copy has only in-frame clones and leaves some out. The sample lists roughly 210,000 clones; 87% were seen once. The sample taken for sequencing was PBMCs or T cells enriched from blood (not recorded which). All receptors come from a man aged 30 to 39 in a cohort exposed to, infected with or recovered from COVID-19 (not recorded which).

The chain joins TRBV4-2 to TRBJ1-1; no firm D call. The CDR3 sequence is 16 residues long. The V gene's germline CDR1 is LGHNA and CDR2 YNFKEQ. Deletions cut 0 bases from V and 2 bases from J, with 13 bases between. The CDR3 spells CASSQDPLAVNTEAFF. The CDR3 DNA is TGTGCCAGCAGCCAAGATCCCTTGGCAGTTAACACTGAAGCTTTCTTT.

This clone was detected only once. Here the CDR3 reads CASRLDRDAFF. The CDR3 DNA reads TGTGCCAGCAGACTCGACAGGGACGCTTTCTTT. The chain is built from TRBV7-2 and TRBJ1-1; 7 positions agree with TRBD1. Germline trimming cut 6 bases from V and 11 bases from J; bases unmatched to any gene: 6. CDR3 size: 11 residues. CDR1 and CDR2 from the germline V gene are SGHTA and FQGNSA.

The chain is built from TRBV28 and TRBJ2-1, with a possible D match to TRBD1 (5 bases). The V gene lost 4 bases and the J gene lost 11 bases, with 12 bases spanning the gap. The CDR3 extends over 12 amino acids. Germline V gene lookup returns CDR1 MDHEN and CDR2 SYDVKM. The CDR3 loop is CASSSRQQQQFF. The CDR3 DNA is TGTGCCAGCAGTTCCCGACAGCAGCAGCAGTTCTTC.

The chain combines TRBV2 with TRBJ1-1, with no clear D. The CDR3 runs to 14 residues. CDR1 is SNHLY, CDR2 FYNNEI, per germline. Trimming cost V 6 bases and J 0 bases, with 11 bases left between them. Written as DNA, the CDR3 is TGTGCCAGCAGGGCCCCAACACTGAACACTGAAGCTTTCTTT. Amino acid sequence: CASRAPTLNTEAFF.

This sequence joins TRBV29-1 and TRBJ1-2, with D unresolved. The V and J ends lost 4 bases and 6 bases respectively, with 12 bases between them. This CDR3 comprises 12 residues. CDR1 and CDR2 from the germline V gene are SQVTM and ANQGSEA. This chain's CDR3 is CSVGAGWDGYTF. The CDR3 DNA follows: TGCAGCGTTGGAGCAGGATGGGATGGCTACACCTTC.

The rearrangement links TRBV11-2 to TRBJ1-1; 7 positions agree with TRBD1. The CDR3 loop spans 12 amino acids. J lost 5 bases, V lost 8 bases, and 5 bases had no gene match. From germline, CDR1 is SGHAT and CDR2 FQNNGV. DNA for the CDR3: TGTGCCAGCCGGACAGGTGGGACTGAAGCTTTCTTT. It is translated as CASRTGGTEAFF.

This clone occurred once. The V and J genes are TRBV5-4 and TRBJ1-2; D possibly corresponds to TRBD1 (6 bases). The germline gives CDR1 SGHNT, CDR2 YYREEE (reference sequence). The CDR3 has 13 residues. Deletions cut 4 bases from V and 2 bases from J, with 9 bases between. CDR3 sequence: CASSGQRNYGYTF. The CDR3 bases are TGTGCCAGCAGCGGACAGAGAAACTATGGCTACACCTTC.

This clone came up once. The chain uses TRBV7-9 and TRBJ2-7; 7 nucleotides line up with TRBD1. The V gene's germline CDR1 is SEHNR and CDR2 FQNEAQ (reference sequence). CDR3 length equals 14 residues. J lost 2 bases, V lost 5 bases, and 6 bases had no gene match. CDR3 residues: CASSPTGNPYEQYF. CDR3 sequence (DNA): TGTGCCAGCAGCCCGACAGGGAACCCCTACGAGCAGTACTTC. The full variable domain, completed using reference TRBV7-9 and TRBJ2-7, is DTGVSQNPRHKITKRGQNVTFRCDPISEHNRLYWYRQTLGQGPEFLTYFQNEAQLEKSRLLSDRFSAERPKGSFSTLEIQRTEQGDSAMYLCASSPTGNPYEQYFGPGTRLTVT.

The chain employs TRBV5-1 and TRBJ2-2; a possible D gene is TRBD1 (5 bases). CDR3 length: 17 amino acids. CDR1 and CDR2 from the germline V gene are SGHRS and YFSETQ. With 0 bases removed from V and 7 bases from J, the gap between germline ends came to 19 bases. CDR3 sequence reads: CASSLAAGPLGVGELFF. In nucleotides, the CDR3 is TGCGCCAGCAGCTTGGCGGCAGGGCCCTTAGGCGTCGGGGAGCTGTTTTTT.

This chain joins TRBV24-1 and TRBJ2-1, with a possible D match to TRBD2 (5 bases). Germline V gives CDR1 KGHDR, CDR2 SFDVKD. V lost 5 bases, J lost 6 bases, and 19 bases lay in between. The CDR3 runs 16 residues. The CDR3 DNA sequence: TGTGCCACCAGTGGTGCCGAACGGGGTGAGGGCAATGAGCAGTTCTTC. Amino acids: CATSGAERGEGNEQFF.

The rearrangement joins TRBV19 to TRBJ2-1; no definite D call. There are 15 residues in the CDR3. Germline CDR1 and CDR2: LNHDA and SQIVND (reference sequence). The V end lost 5 bases, the J end lost 0 bases, and 11 bases lay between the germline ends. CDR3 sequence reads: CASSLDTSSYNEQFF. CDR3 DNA: TGTGCCAGTAGTCTCGACACGAGCTCCTACAATGAGCAGTTCTTC.

The rearrangement joins TRBV19 to TRBJ2-1, with 9 bases matching TRBD1. This CDR3 is built from 17 residues. From germline, CDR1 is LNHDA and CDR2 SQIVND (reference sequence). V lost 6 bases, J lost 6 bases, and 15 bases stayed unmatched. The CDR3 DNA sequence: TGTGCCAGTAGCCTCGTCCCGGGACAGGGATGGGGCAATGAGCAGTTCTTC. Translating it yields CASSLVPGQGWGNEQFF. Drawing the rest from reference TRBV19 and TRBJ2-1, the complete variable domain is DGGITQSPKYLFRKEGQNVTLSCEQNLNHDAMYWYRQDPGQGLRLIYYSQIVNDFQKGDIAEGYSVSREKKESFPLTVTSAQKNPTAFYLCASSLVPGQGWGNEQFFGPGTRLTVL.

In this sample, this clone turned up once. This chain connects TRBV24-1 to TRBJ2-1; 7 bases align to TRBD2. Germline CDR1 and CDR2: KGHDR and SFDVKD. Trimming at V came to 7 bases and at J to 8 bases, leaving 10 bases not matched to a gene. CDR3 length: 14 amino acids. The CDR3 loop is CATSTAGESHEQFF. The CDR3 DNA is TGTGCCACCAGCACGGCGGGAGAGAGCCATGAGCAGTTCTTC.

The chain recombines TRBV24-1 with TRBJ2-1; possible D gene TRBD1, 5 bases. The length of the CDR3 is 14 residues. CDR1 is KGHDR, CDR2 SFDVKD, per germline. V was trimmed by 3 bases and J by 8 bases, leaving 13 bases between them. CDR3 sequence: CATSDGRVFDEQFF. The CDR3, as DNA: TGTGCCACCAGTGATGGCAGGGTTTTCGATGAGCAGTTCTTC.

This clone was found once. The gene calls are TRBV28 and TRBJ1-2; 11 bases are shared with TRBD1. V was clipped by 7 bases and J by 7 bases; unmatched bases: 5. This CDR3 spans 13 amino acids. Germline values: CDR1 MDHEN, CDR2 SYDVKM. CDR3 sequence (DNA): TGTGCCAGCATTTGGACAGGGGGCATTGGCTACACCTTC. Its translation is CASIWTGGIGYTF.

The count of this clone is one. This chain links TRBV11-2 with TRBJ2-2; 7 bases fit TRBD1. Germline CDR1 reads SGHAT; CDR2 reads FQNNGV. CDR3 size: 17 residues. V gave up 0 bases and J gave up 6 bases; unmatched junction bases: 10. The CDR3 DNA reads TGTGCCAGCAGCTTAGAACCGGGACAGTCTTGGGCCGGGGAGCTGTTTTTT. Amino acid sequence: CASSLEPGQSWAGELFF. Drawing the rest from reference TRBV11-2 and TRBJ2-2, the complete variable domain is EAGVAQSPRYKIIEKRQSVAFWCNPISGHATLYWYQQILGQGPKLLIQFQNNGVVDDSQLPKDRFSAERLKGVDSTLKIQPAKLEDSAVYLCASSLEPGQSWAGELFFGEGSRLTVL.

The CDR3 loop reads CASRERTGNYGYTF. Here the CDR3 DNA reads TGCGCCAGCAGGGAACGGACAGGAAACTATGGCTACACCTTC. The chain uses TRBV5-1 and TRBJ1-2, with 7 bases aligning to TRBD1. V dropped 5 bases and J dropped 2; count of bases not matched to a gene: 6. Germline CDR1 reads SGHRS; CDR2 reads YFSETQ. The CDR3 has 14 residues.

This rearrangement joins TRBV27 to TRBJ2-7, with D perhaps matching TRBD1 (6 bases). Per germline, CDR1 MNHEY and CDR2 SMNVEV (reference sequence). The CDR3 has 14 residues. V was clipped by 5 bases and J by 1 base, with 12 bases between them. The CDR3 reads CASSPYRASYEQYF. CDR3 bases: TGTGCCAGCAGTCCATACAGGGCTTCCTACGAGCAGTACTTC.

This chain connects TRBV9 to TRBJ1-2; 7 positions agree with TRBD1. V lost 2 bases and J lost 7; bases outside the gene matches: 8. The V gene's germline CDR1 is SGDLS and CDR2 YYNGEE. The CDR3 totals 14 residues. CDR3 sequence: CASSVTGSEGGYTF. In nucleotides, the CDR3 is TGTGCCAGCAGCGTGACAGGGAGTGAGGGTGGCTACACCTTC.

V usage is TRBV24-1 and J usage is TRBJ1-5, with 7 positions matching TRBD1. V dropped 5 bases and J dropped 10; count of bases not matched to a gene: 7. This CDR3 has 13 amino acids. The germline V gene encodes CDR1 KGHDR and CDR2 SFDVKD. The CDR3 is CATSGQGLGPQHF. CDR3 DNA sequence: TGTGCCACCAGTGGACAGGGTCTAGGACCCCAGCATTTT.